What follows are 7 T cell receptor beta chains derived from one specimen sequenced in a study of blood T cell repertoires in COVID-19. This table comes from immunoSEQ multiplex PCR, and its TCRdb copy is limited to in-frame clones, with some not included. This sample has fewer than 100,000 clones, with approximately 92% found just once. The sample was peripheral blood. These TCRs come from an elderly woman with acute or convalescent COVID-19.

The V call is TRBV5-4, the J call TRBJ2-3; 7 bases fit TRBD2. From germline, CDR1 is SGHNT and CDR2 YYREEE (reference sequence). After removal of 4 bases from V and 5 bases from J, the junction contained 10 bases not matched to a gene. The CDR3 sequence is 15 residues long. CDR3 nucleotides: TGTGCCAGCAGCAGCGGACTAGGGGATGGAGATACGCAGTATTTT. The encoded protein is CASSSGLGDGDTQYF.

The V and J genes are TRBV19 and TRBJ2-1; TRBD1 agrees at 8 bases. The V gene's germline CDR1 is LNHDA and CDR2 SQIVND (reference sequence). The CDR3 totals 13 residues. The V and J ends lost 4 bases and 9 bases, in that order; junction bases with no gene match: 5. The CDR3 sequence is CASSRDRSGEQFF. The CDR3 DNA sequence: TGTGCCAGTAGTAGGGACAGGAGCGGTGAGCAGTTCTTC.

This clone has a single count. The chain combines TRBV7-2 with TRBJ2-6; unclear D gene. CDR1 and CDR2 from the germline V gene are SGHTA and FQGNSA. V gave up 2 bases and J gave up 0 bases, with 8 bases separating them. The CDR3 sequence is 16 residues long. The CDR3 coding sequence is TGTGCCAGCAGCTTATACACGGGCTCTGGGGCCAACGTCCTGACTTTC. Protein sequence: CASSLYTGSGANVLTF.

This chain connects TRBV5-1 to TRBJ1-6, with TRBD1 matching 7 bases. From germline, CDR1 is SGHRS and CDR2 YFSETQ. CDR3 length: 15 residues. The V segment lost 5 bases and the J segment 5 bases; nucleotides outside the gene matches: 7. The CDR3: CASSIDRADNSPLHF. The CDR3 DNA sequence: TGCGCCAGCAGTATAGACAGGGCTGATAATTCACCCCTCCACTTT.

The chain joins TRBV18 to TRBJ1-1; D unresolved. The CDR3 loop spans 15 amino acids. V gave up 8 bases and J gave up 5 bases, with 21 bases separating them. Germline V lookup: CDR1 KGHSH, CDR2 LQKENI. CDR3 DNA: TGTGCCAGCAATTCACAAGGAGATTTCTTAACTGAAGCTTTCTTT. This gives the protein CASNSQGDFLTEAFF.

Details on this clone: The sample holds other DNA sequences that translate to the same CDR3. The V gene is TRBV18, the J gene TRBJ1-6, with D hard to call. This CDR3 has 15 amino acids. Trimming shortened V by 0 bases and J by 5 bases, and 8 bases separated the two germline ends. CDR1 is KGHSH, CDR2 LQKENI, per germline. CDR3 loop: CASSPPGGNNSPLHF. The CDR3 bases are TGTGCCAGCTCACCACCGGGCGGGAATAATTCACCCCTCCACTTT.

The chain couples TRBV2 to TRBJ1-2, with D possibly being TRBD1 (5 bases). Germline CDR1 and CDR2: SNHLY and FYNNEI. Trimming pared 3 bases from V and 5 bases from J, leaving 10 bases between. CDR3 size: 13 residues. DNA for the CDR3: TGTGCCAGCAGTGATGGGGGGTGGTATGGCTACACCTTC. The encoded protein is CASSDGGWYGYTF.